The TCR beta chain under discussion was sequenced for a study of T cells after posttransplantation cyclophosphamide. There are 15 residues in the CDR3. CDR1 SGDLS and CDR2 YYNGEE come from the germline V gene. V was clipped by 3 bases and J by 1 base, with 13 bases between them. TCRdb keeps only in-frame clones here, not all; method: immunoSEQ multiplex PCR. The table lists around 30,000 clones, approximately 90% of them singletons. As concerns this clone: Its antigen is unknown.

Study results and limitations: Skin or GI-infiltrating T cells shared few TRB sequences with blood.

The V gene is TRBV9, the J gene TRBJ2-5; tentative D call: TRBD1 (6 bases). The TCR sequence derives from a woman between 40 and 50 years old with a blood cancer, CMV-positive, and with a related stem cell donor. The specimen was PBMCs. CDR3 bases: TGTGCCAGCAGCGCCCTGACAGGCCTCCAAGAGACCCAGTACTTC. Its protein product is CASSALTGLQETQYF.